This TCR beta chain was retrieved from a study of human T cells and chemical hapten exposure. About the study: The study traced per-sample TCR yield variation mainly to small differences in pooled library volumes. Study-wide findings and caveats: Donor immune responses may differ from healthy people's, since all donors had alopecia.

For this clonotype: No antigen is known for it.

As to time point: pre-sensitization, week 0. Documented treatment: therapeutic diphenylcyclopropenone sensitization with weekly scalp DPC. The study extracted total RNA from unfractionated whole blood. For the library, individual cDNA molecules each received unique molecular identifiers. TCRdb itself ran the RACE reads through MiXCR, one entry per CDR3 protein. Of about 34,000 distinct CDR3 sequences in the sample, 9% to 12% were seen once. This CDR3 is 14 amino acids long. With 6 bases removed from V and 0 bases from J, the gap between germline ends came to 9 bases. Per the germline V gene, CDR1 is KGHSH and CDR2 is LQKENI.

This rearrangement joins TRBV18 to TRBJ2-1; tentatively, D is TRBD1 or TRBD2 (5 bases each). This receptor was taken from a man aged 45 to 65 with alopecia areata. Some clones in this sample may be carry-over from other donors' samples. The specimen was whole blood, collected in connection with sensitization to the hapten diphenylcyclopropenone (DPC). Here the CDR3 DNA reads TGTGCCAGCTCTCGGGACGCCTCCTACAATGAGCAGTTCTTC. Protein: CASSRDASYNEQFF.